The T cell receptor beta chain under discussion was sequenced for a study of neurological immune-mediated disorders. Time point described: longitudinal time-point 1 (baseline). CDR3 length equals 15 residues. CDR1 and CDR2 (germline): SGHRS, YFSETQ. With 2 bases clipped from V and 0 bases from J, the junction kept 3 bases outside the gene matches. MiXCR, run by TCRdb on the 5' RACE reads, gives a single entry per CDR3 protein. The table shows tens of thousands of distinct CDR3 sequences, with about 3.3% occurring only once. Sequenced input: PBMCs. This chain uses TRBV5-1 with TRBJ1-1; 8 bases match TRBD1. The receptor was isolated from a woman in her sixties or seventies with multiple sclerosis. Here the CDR3 DNA reads TGCGCCAGCAGCTTACACAGGGGGGTGAACACTGAAGCTTTCTTT. Amino acids: CASSLHRGVNTEAFF.